A single sample gave rise to the 6 T cell receptor beta chains below, sequenced in a study of blood T cell repertoires in COVID-19. This table comes from immunoSEQ multiplex PCR, and its TCRdb copy is limited to in-frame clones, with some not included. Altogether more than 200,000 clones are present, around 84% being singletons, with the ten largest covering roughly a tenth. The sample comprised peripheral blood. The receptors derive from a woman over 75 with COVID-19, enrolled during active disease.

This sequence joins TRBV7-2 and TRBJ2-5; 10 nucleotides match TRBD2. V shed 4 bases, J shed 1 base, and the junction held 0 bases outside the gene matches. Germline lookup yields CDR1 SGHTA and CDR2 FQGNSA. The CDR3 is made up of 14 amino acids. The DNA for the CDR3 is TGTGCCAGCAGCTCTAGCGGGAGCCAAGAGACCCAGTACTTC. This codes for CASSSSGSQETQYF. Using reference TRBV7-2 and TRBJ2-5 for the parts outside the CDR3, the full variable domain is GAGVSQSPSNKVTEKGKDVELRCDPISGHTALYWYRQSLGQGLEFLIYFQGNSAPDKSGLPSDRFSAERTGGSVSTLTIQRTQQEDSAVYLCASSSSGSQETQYFGPGTRLLVL.

The J gene is TRBJ1-1, the V gene TRBV11-2; TRBD1 aligns across 7 bases. The CDR3 is 16 residues long. V lost 5 bases and J lost 6; bases outside the gene matches: 15. The germline gives CDR1 SGHAT, CDR2 FQNNGV. CDR3 loop: CASSAFMTGRDSEAFF. CDR3 nucleotides: TGTGCCAGCAGCGCCTTCATGACAGGGCGGGATTCTGAAGCTTTCTTT.

CDR3 amino acids: CASSPLASTPYEQFF. Here the CDR3 DNA reads TGTGCCAGCAGCCCCCTAGCGTCAACTCCCTATGAGCAGTTCTTC. The chain has TRBV7-3 and TRBJ2-1; tentative D call: TRBD2 (6 bases). Between the trimmed V and J ends, which lost 5 bases and 8 bases, there was a span of 19 bases. The CDR3 consists of 15 residues. The germline gives CDR1 SGHTA, CDR2 FQGTGA.

In DNA, the CDR3 is TGTGCCAGCAGGGCTAGCGGGCTCACCGGGGAGCTGTTTTTT. As protein: CASRASGLTGELFF. The gene calls are TRBV4-2 and TRBJ2-2; 8 bases align to TRBD2. CDR1 is LGHNA and CDR2 is YNFKEQ in the germline V gene. The CDR3 length is 14 residues. Germline trimming cut 6 bases from V and 4 bases from J; bases unmatched to any gene: 4.

The rearrangement links TRBV12-3 or TRBV12-4 to TRBJ2-5; TRBD1 is a possible D gene (6 bases). V was trimmed by 1 base and J by 6 bases, leaving 9 bases between them. The CDR3 loop spans 13 amino acids. The CDR3 region has the DNA TGTGCCAGCAGTTTAGGGACAGATCAGACCCAGTACTTC. Protein: CASSLGTDQTQYF.

This chain links TRBV3-1 (or the pseudogene TRBV3-2) with TRBJ2-5; 10 nucleotides match TRBD2. The CDR3 is 15 amino acids. Germline CDR1 LGHDT, CDR2 YNNKEL (reference sequence). V dropped 3 bases and J dropped 5; count of bases not matched to a gene: 6. The CDR3 sequence: CASSQQAGGPETQYF. The CDR3, as DNA: TGTGCCAGCAGCCAGCAAGCGGGGGGGCCTGAGACCCAGTACTTC.